The clone carrying this TCR beta chain has at least ten counts. Its antigen is not identified. The data are from a study of T cell repertoires in cytomegalovirus infection. Whole-study context: Public signatures in TCR beta pointed to CMV infection and matching HLA type. Findings and limits, study-wide: Cumulative frequency (of public TCR beta family members) identified carriers of CMV plus the relevant HLA.

MiXCR was run by TCRdb on the reads, yielding one entry per CDR3 protein. The repertoire includes about 310,000 distinct CDR3 sequences, 15% to 20% of them detected once, and 12% sits in the top ten. With 6 bases clipped from V and 0 bases from J, the junction kept 10 bases outside the gene matches. This CDR3 has 17 amino acids. Looked up from germline, CDR1 is SGHNT and CDR2 is YENEEA. Sequencing input: PBMCs. This clonotype was obtained from a human donor in good health (CMV status not recorded). Some clones in this sample may be carry-over from other donors' samples. This sequence joins TRBV11-3 and TRBJ1-5, with 8 bases that match TRBD1. CDR3 protein: CASSPTGGNYSNQPQHF. For the CDR3, the DNA is TGTGCCAGCAGTCCTACAGGGGGAAATTATAGCAATCAGCCCCAGCATTTT. Drawing the rest from reference TRBV11-3 and TRBJ1-5, the complete variable domain is EAGVVQSPRYKIIEKKQPVAFWCNPISGHNTLYWYLQNLGQGPELLIRYENEEAVDDSQLPKDRFSAERLKGVDSTLKIQPAELGDSAVYLCASSPTGGNYSNQPQHFGDGTRLSIL.